Below are 17 T cell receptor beta chains sequenced from a single sample in a study of shared clonotypes between healthy human individuals (TCRdb year 2020). Libraries were built with the immunoSEQ multiplex PCR assay. TCRdb obtained this table from immuneACCESS and retained in-frame rearrangements with V and J assigned. These tables miss some clones; where compared with another copy, unresolved V genes account for less than half of the shortfall, and the remainder is unexplained. Counted in this sample were roughly 1 million clones; 75% of them appeared once. The ten biggest clones cover 1.5% of the sample. Sequences were obtained from memory CD4+ T cells sorted from blood. The cell subset or site label for this specimen denotes: CD45RA-negative fraction. The receptors derive from a man younger than 35 in good health.

Notes on this clone: A far larger clone lies a single base away; this is likely a read error. Other DNA sequences in the same sample also yield this CDR3. The CDR3 sequence is CASSQDRGYEQYF. The CDR3 DNA reads as TGCGCCAGCAGCCAGGACAGGGGATACGAGCAGTACTTC. This rearrangement joins TRBV4-3 to TRBJ2-7, with 9 bases matching TRBD1. This CDR3 has 13 amino acids. The germline CDR1 and CDR2 sequences are LGHNA and YSLEER. V was clipped by 3 bases and J by 4 bases; unmatched bases: 1.

V gene TRBV15 combines with J gene TRBJ2-4, with TRBD2 identical over 10 bases. V dropped 5 bases and J dropped 2; count of bases not matched to a gene: 9. Germline loops: CDR1 LNHNV, CDR2 YYDKDF (reference sequence). The CDR3 spans 17 residues. This CDR3 is CATSPSSGGVTKNIQYF. In nucleotides, the CDR3 is TGTGCCACCAGCCCTTCAAGCGGGGGGGTAACCAAAAACATTCAGTACTTC.

This clone showed up just once. The genes are TRBV5-1 and TRBJ1-1, with 7 bases matching TRBD1. Looked up from germline, CDR1 is SGHRS and CDR2 is YFSETQ. J gave up 5 bases and V 2 bases, and 9 bases lay outside the gene matches. CDR3 length equals 15 residues. CDR3 sequence reads: CASSLGPGGKTEAFF. CDR3 nucleotides: TGCGCCAGCAGCTTAGGGCCAGGGGGAAAAACTGAAGCTTTCTTT.

In the case of this clone: This may be a read error: a much more frequent sequence differs by one nucleotide. This sequence joins TRBV28 and TRBJ1-2; possibly TRBD1 for D (5 bases). The CDR3 loop spans 12 amino acids. The ends were cut back, 4 bases at V and 2 bases at J, with 5 bases in the middle. Germline-derived CDR1 and CDR2 are MDHEN and SYDVKM. The CDR3 DNA reads as TGTGCCAGCAGTTGGGGGAACTATGGCTACACCTTC. Its protein product is CASSWGNYGYTF.

This clone was observed many times. The V call is TRBV6-6, the J call TRBJ2-3, with 11 nucleotides matching TRBD2. The CDR3 extends over 14 amino acids. Germline V gene data show CDR1 as MNHNY and CDR2 as SVGAGI (reference sequence). Trimming removed 8 bases from V and 4 bases from J; junction bases left unmatched: 5. The CDR3 here is CASLLAGVADTQYF. The CDR3, as DNA: TGTGCCAGCCTACTAGCGGGAGTAGCAGATACGCAGTATTTT.

Of note for this clone: The same CDR3 can be traced to other DNA sequences in this sample. The CDR3 DNA reads TGTGCCAGCAGGGACAGGGGAGAGACCCAGTACTTC. This encodes CASRDRGETQYF. The genes are TRBV2 and TRBJ2-5; 9 bases are a match to TRBD1. The CDR3 loop spans 12 amino acids. The trim removed 6 bases at V and 4 bases at J, leaving 0 bases unmatched. CDR1 is SNHLY and CDR2 is FYNNEI in the germline V gene.

The V call is TRBV25-1, the J call TRBJ1-6, with TRBD1 as a possible D gene (5 bases). The length of the CDR3 is 16 residues. In germline, CDR1 is MGHDK, CDR2 SYGVNS. Trimming took off 3 bases at V and 5 bases at J, with 14 bases between the two ends. This CDR3 reads CASSEKGTRHNSPLHF. Written as DNA, the CDR3 is TGTGCCAGCAGTGAGAAGGGGACTCGTCATAATTCACCCCTCCACTTT.

This clone was counted many times. At the DNA level, this CDR3 is encoded by other sequences in the same sample as well. J is TRBJ1-1 and V is TRBV7-9, with D possibly being TRBD1 (5 bases). The germline V gene has CDR1 SEHNR and CDR2 FQNEAQ (reference sequence). V was shortened by 3 bases and J by 11 bases, with 19 bases between the two germline ends. The CDR3 spans 14 residues. This CDR3 is CASSLDRATGLAFF. The CDR3 DNA reads TGTGCCAGCAGCTTGGACCGGGCCACAGGTCTTGCTTTCTTT. Full variable domain (outside the CDR3, taken from reference TRBV7-9 and TRBJ1-1): DTGVSQNPRHKITKRGQNVTFRCDPISEHNRLYWYRQTLGQGPEFLTYFQNEAQLEKSRLLSDRFSAERPKGSFSTLEIQRTEQGDSAMYLCASSLDRATGLAFFGQGTRLTVV.

This chain's CDR3 is CASSVAGWDPGQNTEAFF. The CDR3 bases are TGTGCCAGCAGCGTAGCCGGGTGGGATCCGGGACAGAACACTGAAGCTTTCTTT. The chain is built from TRBV9 and TRBJ1-1; D is perhaps TRBD1 (6 bases). This CDR3 region has 18 residues. V lost 0 bases to trimming and J lost 1 base, with 19 bases between them. Germline lookup yields CDR1 SGDLS and CDR2 YYNGEE.

The chain carries TRBV30 and TRBJ1-2; possible D gene TRBD1, 5 bases. The V gene lost 3 bases and the J gene lost 8 bases, with 16 bases spanning the gap. This CDR3 has 13 amino acids. Per germline, CDR1 GTSNPN and CDR2 SVGIG (reference sequence). The CDR3: CAWSETGLWGYTF. The CDR3 coding sequence is TGTGCCTGGAGCGAAACAGGCTTGTGGGGCTACACCTTC.

The V call is TRBV11-2, the J call TRBJ2-1; D is tentatively TRBD1 or TRBD2 (5 bases each). The CDR3 has 14 amino acids. V lost 2 bases to trimming and J lost 6 bases, with 11 bases between them. Germline lookup yields CDR1 SGHAT and CDR2 FQNNGV. The CDR3 here is CASSLSAGSNEQFF. In DNA form, the CDR3 reads TGTGCCAGCAGCTTATCGGCAGGGAGCAATGAGCAGTTCTTC.

A word on this clone: This may stem from a read error, because a much larger clone lies one nucleotide away. The genes are TRBV27 and TRBJ1-6, with a weak D call TRBD1 (5 bases). The CDR3 is made up of 14 amino acids. The germline gives CDR1 MNHEY, CDR2 SMNVEV (reference sequence). V was shortened by 10 bases and J by 7 bases, with 17 bases between the two germline ends. The CDR3 bases are TGTGCCAACTCCGGGGGACCCCCCAATTCACCCCTCCACTTT. Translation gives CANSGGPPNSPLHF.

The J gene is TRBJ2-7, the V gene TRBV6-5, with 9 positions matching TRBD2. The CDR3 has 16 amino acids. Germline values: CDR1 MNHEY, CDR2 SVGAGI. Germline trimming cut 2 bases from V and 3 bases from J; bases unmatched to any gene: 8. The CDR3 sequence: CASSYGSSGAYYEQYF. The DNA for the CDR3 is TGTGCCAGCAGTTACGGTTCTAGCGGGGCTTACTACGAGCAGTACTTC.

This clone has a handful of counts. The chain has TRBV5-4 and TRBJ2-1; TRBD1 might be the D (6 bases). The ends were cut back, 5 bases at V and 12 bases at J, with 18 bases in the middle. This CDR3 is 13 amino acids long. The germline V gene encodes CDR1 SGHNT and CDR2 YYREEE (reference sequence). CDR3 nucleotides: TGTGCCAGCAGGAATTTCACAGGGACCGCGCAGTTCTTC. Its translation is CASRNFTGTAQFF.

This clone was counted a few times. The chain joins TRBV7-9 to TRBJ1-2, with TRBD1 matching 7 bases. After removal of 4 bases from V and 4 bases from J, the junction contained 9 bases not matched to a gene. CDR3 length equals 15 residues. CDR1 is SEHNR and CDR2 is FQNEAQ in the germline V gene (reference sequence). In DNA, the CDR3 is TGTGCCAGCAGCTCCCCGACAGGGACTAGCTATGGCTACACCTTC. It specifies CASSSPTGTSYGYTF.

This clone appeared a single time. At the DNA level, this CDR3 is encoded by other sequences in the same sample as well. The gene calls are TRBV18 and TRBJ1-2, with 9 bases aligning to TRBD1. V shed 3 bases, J shed 5 bases, and the junction held 4 bases outside the gene matches. The CDR3 extends over 14 amino acids. CDR1 is KGHSH and CDR2 is LQKENI in the germline V gene. CDR3 in amino acids: CASSPGQGRYGYTF. The CDR3 DNA reads as TGTGCCAGCTCACCCGGACAGGGGCGGTATGGCTACACCTTC.

The rearrangement links TRBV14 to TRBJ2-7; 7 bases align to TRBD1. The trim removed 3 bases at V and 6 bases at J, leaving 2 bases unmatched. The V gene's germline CDR1 is SGHDN and CDR2 FVKESK. The CDR3 has 12 amino acids. CDR3 residues: CASSHYRGEQYF. CDR3 coding DNA: TGTGCCAGCAGCCACTACAGGGGCGAGCAGTACTTC.